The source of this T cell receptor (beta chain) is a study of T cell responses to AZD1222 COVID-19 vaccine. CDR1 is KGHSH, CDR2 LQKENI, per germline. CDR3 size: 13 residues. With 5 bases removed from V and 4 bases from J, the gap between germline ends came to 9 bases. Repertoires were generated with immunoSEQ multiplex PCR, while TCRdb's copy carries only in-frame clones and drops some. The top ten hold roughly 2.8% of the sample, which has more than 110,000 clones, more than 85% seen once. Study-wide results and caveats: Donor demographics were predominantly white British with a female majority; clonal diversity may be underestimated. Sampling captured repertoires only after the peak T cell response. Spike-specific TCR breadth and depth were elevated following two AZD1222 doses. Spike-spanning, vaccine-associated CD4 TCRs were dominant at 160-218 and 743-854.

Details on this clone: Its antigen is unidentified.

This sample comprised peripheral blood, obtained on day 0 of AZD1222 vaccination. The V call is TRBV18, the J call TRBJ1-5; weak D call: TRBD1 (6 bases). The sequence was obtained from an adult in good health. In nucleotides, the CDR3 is TGTGCCAGCTCAAGTGACAGGAATCAGCCCCAGCATTTT. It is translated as CASSSDRNQPQHF.